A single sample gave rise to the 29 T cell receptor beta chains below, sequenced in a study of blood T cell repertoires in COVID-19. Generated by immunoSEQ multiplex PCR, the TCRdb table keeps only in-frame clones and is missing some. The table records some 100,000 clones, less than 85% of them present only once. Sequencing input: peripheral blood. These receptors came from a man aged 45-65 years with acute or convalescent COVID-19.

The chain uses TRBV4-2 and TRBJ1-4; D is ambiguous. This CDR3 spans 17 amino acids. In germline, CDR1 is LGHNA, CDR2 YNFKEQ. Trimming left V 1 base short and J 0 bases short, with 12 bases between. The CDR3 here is CASSQVARTATNEKLFF. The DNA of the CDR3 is TGTGCCAGCAGCCAAGTGGCTCGGACTGCAACTAATGAAAAACTGTTTTTT.

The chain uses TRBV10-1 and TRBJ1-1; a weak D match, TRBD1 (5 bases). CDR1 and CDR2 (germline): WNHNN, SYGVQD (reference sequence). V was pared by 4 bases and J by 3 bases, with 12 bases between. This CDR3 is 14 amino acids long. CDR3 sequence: CASSAQGMYTEAFF. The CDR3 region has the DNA TGCGCCAGCAGTGCTCAGGGCATGTACACTGAAGCTTTCTTT.

The CDR3 coding sequence is TGCGCCAGCAGCTTGGGAGGGGGACCTGCAACTAATGAAAAACTGTTTTTT. Translating it yields CASSLGGGPATNEKLFF. The chain links TRBV5-1 to TRBJ1-4; the D gene is possibly TRBD1 (6 bases). Looked up from germline, CDR1 is SGHRS and CDR2 is YFSETQ. The CDR3 length is 17 residues. V lost 0 bases to trimming and J lost 0 bases, with 12 bases between them.

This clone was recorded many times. The CDR3 is CARSPRDRGRETQYF. CDR3 bases: TGTGCCAGAAGCCCCCGGGACAGGGGGCGTGAGACCCAGTACTTC. The J gene is TRBJ2-5, the V gene TRBV5-3; 12 nucleotides align to TRBD1. TRBV5-3 is classed as an ORF, of uncertain function. With V trimmed by 4 bases and J by 5 bases, 6 bases remained unmatched. This CDR3 is built from 15 residues.

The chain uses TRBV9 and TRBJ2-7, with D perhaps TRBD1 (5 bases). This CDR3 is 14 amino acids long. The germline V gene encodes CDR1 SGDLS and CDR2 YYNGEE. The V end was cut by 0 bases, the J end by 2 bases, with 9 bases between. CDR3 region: CASSVGLGPYEQYF. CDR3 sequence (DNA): TGTGCCAGCAGCGTAGGTCTGGGGCCCTACGAGCAGTACTTC. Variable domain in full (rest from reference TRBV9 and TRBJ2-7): DSGVTQTPKHLITATGQRVTLRCSPRSGDLSVYWYQQSLDQGLQFLIQYYNGEERAKGNILERFSAQQFPDLHSELNLSSLELGDSALYFCASSVGLGPYEQYFGPGTRLTVT.

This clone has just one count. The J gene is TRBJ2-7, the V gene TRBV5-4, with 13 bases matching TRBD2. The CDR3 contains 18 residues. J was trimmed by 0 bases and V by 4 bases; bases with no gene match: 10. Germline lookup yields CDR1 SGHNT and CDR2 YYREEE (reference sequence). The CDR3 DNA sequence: TGTGCCAGCAGCGGACCGACTAGCGGGGGGCTAAGCTCCTACGAGCAGTACTTC. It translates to CASSGPTSGGLSSYEQYF.

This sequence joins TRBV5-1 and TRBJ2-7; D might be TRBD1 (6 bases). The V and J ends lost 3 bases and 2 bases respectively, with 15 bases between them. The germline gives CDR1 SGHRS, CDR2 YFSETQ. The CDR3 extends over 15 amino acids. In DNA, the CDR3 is TGCGCCAGCAGCTACTCCGGGACAAGTCCCTACGAGCAGTACTTC. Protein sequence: CASSYSGTSPYEQYF. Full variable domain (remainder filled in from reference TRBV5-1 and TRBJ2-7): KAGVTQTPRYLIKTRGQQVTLSCSPISGHRSVSWYQQTPGQGLQFLFEYFSETQRNKGNFPGRFSGRQFSNSRSEMNVSTLELGDSALYLCASSYSGTSPYEQYFGPGTRLTVT.

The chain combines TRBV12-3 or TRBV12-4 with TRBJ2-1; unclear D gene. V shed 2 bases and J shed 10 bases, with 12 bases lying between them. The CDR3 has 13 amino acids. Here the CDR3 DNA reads TGTGCCAGCAGTTTATATGGTACCGGGGAGCAGTTCTTC. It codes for CASSLYGTGEQFF.

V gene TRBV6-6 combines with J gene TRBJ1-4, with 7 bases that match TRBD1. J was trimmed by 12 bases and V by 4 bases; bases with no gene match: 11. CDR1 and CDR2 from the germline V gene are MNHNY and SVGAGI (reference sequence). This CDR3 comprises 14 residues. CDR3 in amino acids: CASSFDRARAELFF. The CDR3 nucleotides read TGTGCCAGCAGTTTCGACAGGGCGCGGGCTGAACTGTTTTTT.

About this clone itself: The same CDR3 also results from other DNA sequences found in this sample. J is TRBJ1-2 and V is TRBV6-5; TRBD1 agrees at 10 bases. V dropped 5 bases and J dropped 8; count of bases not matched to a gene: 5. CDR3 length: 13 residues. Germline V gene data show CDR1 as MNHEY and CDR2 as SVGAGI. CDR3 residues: CASSRTGGQGYTF. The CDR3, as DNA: TGTGCCAGCAGTCGGACAGGGGGTCAAGGCTACACCTTC.

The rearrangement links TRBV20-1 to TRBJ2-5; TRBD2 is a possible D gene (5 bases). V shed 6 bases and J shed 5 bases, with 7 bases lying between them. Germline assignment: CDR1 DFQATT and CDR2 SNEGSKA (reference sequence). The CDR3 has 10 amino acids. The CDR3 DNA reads TGCAGTGCCTCGGGGGAGACCCAGTACTTC. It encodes CSASGETQYF.

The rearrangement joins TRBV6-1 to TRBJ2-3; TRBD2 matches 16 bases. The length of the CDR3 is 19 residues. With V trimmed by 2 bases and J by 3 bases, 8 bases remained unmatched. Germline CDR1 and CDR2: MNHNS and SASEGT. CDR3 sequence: CASSETGTSGRAVTDTQYF. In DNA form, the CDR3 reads TGTGCCAGCAGTGAAACCGGGACTAGCGGGAGGGCGGTTACAGATACGCAGTATTTT.

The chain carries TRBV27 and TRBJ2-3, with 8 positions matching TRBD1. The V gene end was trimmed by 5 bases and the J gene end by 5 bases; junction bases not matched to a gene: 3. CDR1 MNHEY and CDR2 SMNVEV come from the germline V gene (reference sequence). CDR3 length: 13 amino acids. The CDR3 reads CASSRQGLDTQYF. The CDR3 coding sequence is TGTGCCAGCAGTCGACAGGGGTTAGATACGCAGTATTTT.

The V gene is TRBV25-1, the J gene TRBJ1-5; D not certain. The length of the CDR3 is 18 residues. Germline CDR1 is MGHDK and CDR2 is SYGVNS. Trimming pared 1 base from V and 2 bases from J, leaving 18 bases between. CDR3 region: CASSESGTLNGGNQPQHF. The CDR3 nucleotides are TGTGCCAGCAGTGAATCAGGCACCCTAAACGGGGGCAATCAGCCCCAGCATTTT.

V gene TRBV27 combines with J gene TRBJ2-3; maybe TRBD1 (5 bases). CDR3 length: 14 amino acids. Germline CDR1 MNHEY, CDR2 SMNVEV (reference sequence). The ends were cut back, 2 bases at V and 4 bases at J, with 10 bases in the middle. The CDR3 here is CASSLNRNPDTQYF. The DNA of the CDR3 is TGTGCCAGCAGTTTAAACAGGAATCCAGATACGCAGTATTTT.

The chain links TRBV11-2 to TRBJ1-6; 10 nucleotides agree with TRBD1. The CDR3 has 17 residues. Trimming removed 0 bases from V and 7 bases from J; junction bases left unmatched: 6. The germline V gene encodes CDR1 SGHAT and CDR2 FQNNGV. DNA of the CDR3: TGTGCCAGCAGCTTAGAATTCGGACAGGGGGTAAATTCACCCCTCCACTTT. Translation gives CASSLEFGQGVNSPLHF.

The CDR3 protein is CASSDRWNTEAFF. CDR3 sequence (DNA): TGTGCCAGCAGTGACAGATGGAACACTGAAGCTTTCTTT. V usage is TRBV19 and J usage is TRBJ1-1; possibly TRBD1 for D (5 bases). The CDR3 is made up of 13 amino acids. The ends were cut back, 9 bases at V and 1 base at J, with 12 bases in the middle. Germline V gene lookup returns CDR1 LNHDA and CDR2 SQIVND (reference sequence).

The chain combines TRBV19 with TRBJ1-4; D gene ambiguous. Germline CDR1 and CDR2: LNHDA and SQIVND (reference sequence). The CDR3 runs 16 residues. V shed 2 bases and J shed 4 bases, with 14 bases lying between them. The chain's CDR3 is CASSILGAAGNEKLFF. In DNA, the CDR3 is TGTGCCAGTAGTATATTGGGAGCAGCCGGTAATGAAAAACTGTTTTTT.

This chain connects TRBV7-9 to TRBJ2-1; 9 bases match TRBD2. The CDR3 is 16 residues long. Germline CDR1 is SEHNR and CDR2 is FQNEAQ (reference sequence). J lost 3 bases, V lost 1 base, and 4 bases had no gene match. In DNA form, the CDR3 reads TGTGCCAGCAGCTTAGGTCTAGCGGGAATCTACAATGAGCAGTTCTTC. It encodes CASSLGLAGIYNEQFF.

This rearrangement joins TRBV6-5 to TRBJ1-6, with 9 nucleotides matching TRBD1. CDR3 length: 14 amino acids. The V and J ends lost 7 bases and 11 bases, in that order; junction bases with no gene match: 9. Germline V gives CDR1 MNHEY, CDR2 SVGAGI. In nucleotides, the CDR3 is TGTGCCAGCACGTGGGGGACAGGGAGCGCACCCCTCCACTTT. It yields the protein CASTWGTGSAPLHF.

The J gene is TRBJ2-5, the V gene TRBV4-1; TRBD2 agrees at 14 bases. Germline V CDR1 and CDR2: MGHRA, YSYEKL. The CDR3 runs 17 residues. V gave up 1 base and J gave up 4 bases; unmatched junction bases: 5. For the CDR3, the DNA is TGCGCCAGCAGCCAAGTCAGACTAGCGGGGGGGCGAGAGACCCAGTACTTC. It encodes CASSQVRLAGGRETQYF.

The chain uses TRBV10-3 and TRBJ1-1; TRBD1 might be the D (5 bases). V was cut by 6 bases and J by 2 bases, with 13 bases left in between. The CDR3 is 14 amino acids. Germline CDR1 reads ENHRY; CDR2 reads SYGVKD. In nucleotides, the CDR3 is TGTGCCATCAGCTCGACAGTTGTTAACACTGAAGCTTTCTTT. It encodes CAISSTVVNTEAFF.

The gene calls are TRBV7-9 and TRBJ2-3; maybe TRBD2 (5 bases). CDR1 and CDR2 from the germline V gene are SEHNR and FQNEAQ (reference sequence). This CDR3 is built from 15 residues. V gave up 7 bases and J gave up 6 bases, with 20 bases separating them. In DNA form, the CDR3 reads TGTGCCAGCACCCCGGCAGCGGAAAAGCCGGATACGCAGTATTTT. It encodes CASTPAAEKPDTQYF. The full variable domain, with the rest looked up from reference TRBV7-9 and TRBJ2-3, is DTGVSQNPRHKITKRGQNVTFRCDPISEHNRLYWYRQTLGQGPEFLTYFQNEAQLEKSRLLSDRFSAERPKGSFSTLEIQRTEQGDSAMYLCASTPAAEKPDTQYFGPGTRLTVL.

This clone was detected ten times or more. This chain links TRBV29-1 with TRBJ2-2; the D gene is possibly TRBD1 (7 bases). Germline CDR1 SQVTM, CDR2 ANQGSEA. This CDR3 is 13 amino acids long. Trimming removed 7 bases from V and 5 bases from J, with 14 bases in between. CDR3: CSAGDSGTGELFF. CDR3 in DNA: TGCAGCGCCGGGGACAGCGGGACCGGGGAGCTGTTTTTT.

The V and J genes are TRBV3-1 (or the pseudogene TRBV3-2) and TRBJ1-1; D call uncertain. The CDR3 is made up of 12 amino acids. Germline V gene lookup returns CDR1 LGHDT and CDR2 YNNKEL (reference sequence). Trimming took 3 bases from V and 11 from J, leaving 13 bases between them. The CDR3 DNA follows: TGTGCCAGCAGCCACGGACTCCTGGGGGCTTTCTTT. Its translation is CASSHGLLGAFF.

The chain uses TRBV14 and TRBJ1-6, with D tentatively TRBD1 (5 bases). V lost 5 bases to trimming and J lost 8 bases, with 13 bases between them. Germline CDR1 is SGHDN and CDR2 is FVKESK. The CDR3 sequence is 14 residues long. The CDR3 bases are TGTGCCAGCAGCTTAGACAGCATTGATTCACCCCTCCACTTT. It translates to CASSLDSIDSPLHF. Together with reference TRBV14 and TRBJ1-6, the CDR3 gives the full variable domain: EAGVTQFPSHSVIEKGQTVTLRCDPISGHDNLYWYRRVMGKEIKFLLHFVKESKQDESGMPNNRFLAERTGGTYSTLKVQPAELEDSGVYFCASSLDSIDSPLHFGNGTRLTVT.

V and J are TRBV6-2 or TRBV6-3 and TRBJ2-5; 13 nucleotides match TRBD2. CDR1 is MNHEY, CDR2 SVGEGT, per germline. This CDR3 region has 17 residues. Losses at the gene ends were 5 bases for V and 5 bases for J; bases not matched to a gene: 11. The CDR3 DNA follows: TGTGCCAGCAGTGACCGGACTAGCGGGGGAGTTAGGGAGACCCAGTACTTC. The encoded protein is CASSDRTSGGVRETQYF.

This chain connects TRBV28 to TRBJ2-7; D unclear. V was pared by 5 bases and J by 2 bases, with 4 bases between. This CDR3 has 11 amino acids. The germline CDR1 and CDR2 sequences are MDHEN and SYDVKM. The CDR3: CASSVTYEQYF. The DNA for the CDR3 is TGTGCCAGCAGTGTCACCTACGAGCAGTACTTC.

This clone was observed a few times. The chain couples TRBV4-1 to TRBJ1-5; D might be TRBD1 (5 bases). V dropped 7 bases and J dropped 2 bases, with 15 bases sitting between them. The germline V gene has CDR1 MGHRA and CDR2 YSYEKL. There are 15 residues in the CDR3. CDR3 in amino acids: CASTRGLGGNQPQHF. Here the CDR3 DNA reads TGCGCCAGCACCCGGGGACTCGGGGGCAATCAGCCCCAGCATTTT.